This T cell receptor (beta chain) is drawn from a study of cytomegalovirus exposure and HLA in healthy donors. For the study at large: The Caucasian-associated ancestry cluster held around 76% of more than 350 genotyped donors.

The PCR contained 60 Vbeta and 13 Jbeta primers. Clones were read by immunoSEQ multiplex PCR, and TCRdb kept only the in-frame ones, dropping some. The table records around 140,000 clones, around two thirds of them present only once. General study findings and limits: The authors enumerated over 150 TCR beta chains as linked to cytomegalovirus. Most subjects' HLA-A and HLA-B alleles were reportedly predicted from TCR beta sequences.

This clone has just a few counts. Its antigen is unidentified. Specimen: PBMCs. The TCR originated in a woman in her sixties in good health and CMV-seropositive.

The CDR3 coding sequence is TGTGCCAGCAGCCAGGACAGGGGGATACCAAACATTCAGTACTTC. Translated, it gives CASSQDRGIPNIQYF. The chain couples TRBV14 to TRBJ2-4; 10 nucleotides match TRBD1. Germline V lookup: CDR1 SGHDN, CDR2 FVKESK. Losses at the gene ends were 3 bases for V and 6 bases for J; bases not matched to a gene: 5. CDR3 length equals 15 residues.